This T cell receptor beta chain stems from a study of cytomegalovirus exposure and HLA in healthy donors. Turning to this clone: What it binds is unknown. At the DNA level, this CDR3 is encoded by other sequences in the same sample as well.

The V gene end was trimmed by 5 bases and the J gene end by 4 bases; junction bases not matched to a gene: 5. CDR1 is MDHEN, CDR2 SYDVKM, per germline. The CDR3 covers 13 residues. Here immunoSEQ multiplex PCR was the method, and the copy in TCRdb shows in-frame clones only, minus some. Of fewer than 150,000 clones in the sample, about 91% were seen once. Points from the study as a whole: The TCR clusters that emerged in the first cohort tended, a later analysis found, to co-occur in the 110 or so validation repertoires. There were about 160 TCR beta chains listed as cytomegalovirus-associated. The classifier reportedly diagnosed cytomegalovirus status with high specificity and sensitivity.

Material: PBMCs. The chain carries TRBV28 and TRBJ2-7; TRBD2 agrees at 7 bases. This TCR was recovered from a woman aged 18-29 years in good health and CMV-seropositive. CDR3 nucleotides: TGTGCCAGCAGTCTTGGGGGGGGATACGAGCAGTACTTC. It yields the protein CASSLGGGYEQYF.